This is a list of T cell receptor beta chains from one sample in a study of blood T cell repertoires in COVID-19. Libraries were prepared by immunoSEQ multiplex PCR; TCRdb keeps only in-frame clonotypes and omits some of them. This sample has 250,000 or so clones, with about four fifths found just once. The sequenced sample was peripheral blood. These receptors all stem from a woman between 35 and 50 years old who had recovered from COVID-19. Each CDR3 is given with its conserved first and last residue. The D gene is left open where the match is weak. Only some rows state a clone size, as once, few, many or a class for expanded clones.

clone_size: NA; j_call: TRBJ1-1; v_call: TRBV25-1; d_call: NA; cdr3_aa: CASSASGNTEAFF; cdr3_nt: TGTGCCAGCAGTGCCTCAGGAAACACTGAAGCTTTCTTT
clone_size: NA; j_call: TRBJ1-2; v_call: TRBV27; d_call: TRBD1; cdr3_aa: CASSRSTGGGGGGYTF; cdr3_nt: TGTGCCAGCAGCCGTAGTACAGGGGGAGGCGGTGGTGGCTACACCTTC
clone_size: NA; j_call: TRBJ2-1; v_call: TRBV2; d_call: TRBD1; cdr3_aa: CACGTGGYNEQFF; cdr3_nt: TGTGCCTGCGGGACAGGGGGATACAATGAGCAGTTCTTC
clone_size: NA; j_call: TRBJ2-5; v_call: TRBV5-4; d_call: NA; cdr3_aa: CASSLRLVGKETQYF; cdr3_nt: TGTGCCAGCAGCTTGCGGCTAGTTGGAAAAGAGACCCAGTACTTC
clone_size: NA; j_call: TRBJ2-5; v_call: TRBV29-1; d_call: TRBD1; cdr3_aa: CSVGGQADARQETQYF; cdr3_nt: TGCAGCGTTGGGGGACAGGCTGATGCACGCCAAGAGACCCAGTACTTC
clone_size: few; j_call: TRBJ2-3; v_call: TRBV20-1; d_call: TRBD2; cdr3_aa: CSASDSGISTDTQYF; cdr3_nt: TGCAGTGCTAGTGATAGCGGGATAAGCACAGATACGCAGTATTTT
clone_size: NA; j_call: TRBJ2-7; v_call: TRBV28; d_call: NA; cdr3_aa: CASSSHSYEQYF; cdr3_nt: TGTGCCAGCAGTTCCCACTCCTACGAGCAGTACTTC
clone_size: NA; j_call: TRBJ2-1; v_call: TRBV11-2; d_call: NA; cdr3_aa: CASSLDRGHEQFF; cdr3_nt: TGTGCCAGCAGCTTAGATCGGGGACACGAGCAGTTCTTC
clone_size: NA; j_call: TRBJ1-5; v_call: TRBV28; d_call: NA; cdr3_aa: CASSFPPYQPQHF; cdr3_nt: TGTGCCAGCAGTTTTCCCCCCTATCAGCCCCAGCATTTT
clone_size: once; j_call: TRBJ2-2; v_call: TRBV2; d_call: NA; cdr3_aa: CASSGPTGNTGELFF; cdr3_nt: TGTGCCAGCAGTGGCCCGACAGGCAACACCGGGGAGCTGTTTTTT
clone_size: NA; j_call: TRBJ1-5; v_call: TRBV28; d_call: TRBD1; cdr3_aa: CASSTQGVQPQHF; cdr3_nt: TGTGCCAGCAGCACGCAGGGGGTCCAGCCCCAGCATTTT
clone_size: NA; j_call: TRBJ1-1; v_call: TRBV6-5; d_call: NA; cdr3_aa: CAGGTGPNTEAFF; cdr3_nt: TGTGCCGGGGGAACAGGGCCGAACACTGAAGCTTTCTTT
clone_size: NA; j_call: TRBJ1-1; v_call: TRBV24-1; d_call: TRBD1; cdr3_aa: CATSATGRGRDTEAFF; cdr3_nt: TGTGCCACCAGTGCCACAGGAAGGGGGCGGGACACTGAAGCTTTCTTT
clone_size: NA; j_call: TRBJ2-2; v_call: TRBV3-1/TRBV3-2; d_call: NA; cdr3_aa: CASSRLGDTGELFF; cdr3_nt: TGTGCCAGCAGCCGCCTAGGGGACACCGGGGAGCTGTTTTTT
clone_size: NA; j_call: TRBJ1-3; v_call: TRBV9; d_call: NA; cdr3_aa: CASSVEEGSNTIYF; cdr3_nt: TGTGCCAGCAGCGTAGAGGAGGGGAGTAACACCATATATTTT
clone_size: NA; j_call: TRBJ1-1; v_call: TRBV2; d_call: NA; cdr3_aa: CASRAQMNTEAFF; cdr3_nt: TGTGCCAGCAGAGCGCAGATGAACACTGAAGCTTTCTTT